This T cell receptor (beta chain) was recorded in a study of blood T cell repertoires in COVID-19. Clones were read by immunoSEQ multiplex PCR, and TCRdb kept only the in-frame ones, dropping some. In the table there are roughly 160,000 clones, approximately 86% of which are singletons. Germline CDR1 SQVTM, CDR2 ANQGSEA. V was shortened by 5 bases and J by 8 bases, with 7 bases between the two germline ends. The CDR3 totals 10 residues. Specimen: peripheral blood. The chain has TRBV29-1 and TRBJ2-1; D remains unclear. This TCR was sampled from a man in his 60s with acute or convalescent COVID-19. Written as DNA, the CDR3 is TGCAGCGTTTTCCCTGATGAGCAGTTCTTC. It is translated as CSVFPDEQFF.